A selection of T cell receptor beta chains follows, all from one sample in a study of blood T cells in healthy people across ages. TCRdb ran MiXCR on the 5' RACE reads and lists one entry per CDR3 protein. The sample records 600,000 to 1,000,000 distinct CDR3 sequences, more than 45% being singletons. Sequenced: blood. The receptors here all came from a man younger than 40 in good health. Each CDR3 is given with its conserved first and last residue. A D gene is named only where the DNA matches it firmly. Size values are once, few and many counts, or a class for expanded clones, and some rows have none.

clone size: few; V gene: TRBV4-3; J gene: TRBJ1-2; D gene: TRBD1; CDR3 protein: CASSQSRTGYYGYTF; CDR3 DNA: TGCGCCAGCAGCCAATCTCGGACAGGGTATTATGGCTACACCTTC
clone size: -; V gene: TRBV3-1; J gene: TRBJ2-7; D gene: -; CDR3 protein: CASMGDEQYF; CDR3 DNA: TGTGCCAGCATGGGGGACGAGCAGTACTTC
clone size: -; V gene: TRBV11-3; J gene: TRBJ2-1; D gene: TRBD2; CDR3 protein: CASSLGGLAGAEQFF; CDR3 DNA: TGTGCCAGCAGCTTAGGGGGACTAGCGGGAGCTGAGCAGTTCTTC
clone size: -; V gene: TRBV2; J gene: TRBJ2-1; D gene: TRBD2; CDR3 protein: CASNSGALYNEQFF; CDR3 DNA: TGTGCCAGTAATAGCGGGGCACTCTACAATGAGCAGTTCTTC
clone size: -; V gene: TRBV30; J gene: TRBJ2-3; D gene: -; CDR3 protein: CALGWGARGGTDTQYF; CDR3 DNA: TGTGCCTTGGGTTGGGGGGCGAGAGGCGGGACAGATACGCAGTATTTT
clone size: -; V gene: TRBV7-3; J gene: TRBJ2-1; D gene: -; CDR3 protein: CARSLQSGGQETQFF; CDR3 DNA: TGTGCCCGCAGCTTACAGAGCGGAGGACAAGAGACCCAGTTCTTC
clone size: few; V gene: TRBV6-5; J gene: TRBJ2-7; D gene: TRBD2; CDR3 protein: CASSSPGGEEQYF; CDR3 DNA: TGTGCCAGCAGTTCCCCGGGGGGAGAGGAGCAGTACTTC
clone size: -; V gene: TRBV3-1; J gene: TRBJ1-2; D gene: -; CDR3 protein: CASSQITGTVGYTF; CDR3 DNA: TGTGCCAGCAGCCAGATCACCGGGACCGTTGGCTACACCTTC
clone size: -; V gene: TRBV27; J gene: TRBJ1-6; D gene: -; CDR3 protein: CASRPLNGLNSPLHF; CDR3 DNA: TGTGCCAGCCGGCCCCTCAATGGACTAAATTCACCCCTCCACTTT
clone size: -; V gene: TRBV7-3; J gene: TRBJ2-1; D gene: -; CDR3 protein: CASSQGSRGNEQFF; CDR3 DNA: TGTGCCAGCAGCCAAGGGTCCAGGGGAAATGAGCAGTTCTTC
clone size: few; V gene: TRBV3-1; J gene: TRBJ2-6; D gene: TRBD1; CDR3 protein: CASSRETGVGANVLTF; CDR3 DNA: TGTGCCAGCAGCCGGGAGACAGGGGTTGGGGCCAACGTCCTGACTTTC
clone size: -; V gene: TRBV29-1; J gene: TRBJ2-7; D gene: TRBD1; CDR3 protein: CSVGDRGASHEQYF; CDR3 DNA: TGCAGCGTCGGCGACAGGGGCGCCTCCCACGAGCAGTACTTC
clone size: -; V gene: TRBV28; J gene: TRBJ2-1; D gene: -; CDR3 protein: CASRDGPGGRSNEQFF; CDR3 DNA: TGTGCCAGCCGCGACGGGCCCGGGGGGCGTTCCAATGAGCAGTTCTTC
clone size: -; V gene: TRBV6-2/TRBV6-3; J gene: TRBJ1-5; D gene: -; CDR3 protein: CASNSGQGILWPQHF; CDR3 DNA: TGTGCCAGCAACTCGGGCCAGGGGATCCTTTGGCCCCAGCATTTT
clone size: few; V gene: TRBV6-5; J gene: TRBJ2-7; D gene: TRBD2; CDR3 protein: CASSYEFTSGGQSSYEQYF; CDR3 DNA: TGTGCCAGCAGTTACGAGTTTACTAGCGGGGGCCAGAGCTCCTACGAGCAGTACTTC
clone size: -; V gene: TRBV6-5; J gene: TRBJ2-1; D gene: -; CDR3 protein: CASSDAIEFEQFF; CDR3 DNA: TGTGCCAGCAGTGACGCTATAGAGTTTGAGCAGTTCTTC
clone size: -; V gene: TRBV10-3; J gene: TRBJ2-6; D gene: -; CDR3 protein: CAISEREARGANVLTF; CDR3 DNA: TGTGCCATCAGTGAGCGAGAGGCGCGCGGGGCCAACGTCCTGACTTTC
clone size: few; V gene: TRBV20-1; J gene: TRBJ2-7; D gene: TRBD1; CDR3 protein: CSALGQETYEQYF; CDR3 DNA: TGCAGTGCTTTGGGACAGGAGACCTACGAGCAGTACTTC
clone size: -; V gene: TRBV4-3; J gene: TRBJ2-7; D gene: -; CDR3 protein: CASSQDGTIHKQYF; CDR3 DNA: TGCGCCAGCAGCCAAGATGGGACAATCCACAAGCAGTACTTC
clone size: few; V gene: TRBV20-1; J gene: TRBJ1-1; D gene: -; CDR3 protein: CSAGSAGTPNTEAFF; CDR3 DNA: TGCAGTGCAGGATCGGCAGGGACACCTAACACTGAAGCTTTCTTT
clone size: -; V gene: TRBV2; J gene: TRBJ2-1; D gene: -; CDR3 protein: CASSPSGDEQFF; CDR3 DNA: TGTGCCAGCAGCCCTTCAGGGGATGAGCAGTTCTTC
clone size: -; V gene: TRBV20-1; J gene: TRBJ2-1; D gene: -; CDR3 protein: CSATFGTVDYEQFF; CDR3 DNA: TGCAGTGCTACATTCGGGACGGTTGACTATGAGCAGTTCTTC
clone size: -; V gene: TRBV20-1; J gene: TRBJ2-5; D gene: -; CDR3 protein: CSAGSRGAGQETQYF; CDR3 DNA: TGCAGTGCTGGTAGCCGGGGGGCTGGCCAAGAGACCCAGTACTTC
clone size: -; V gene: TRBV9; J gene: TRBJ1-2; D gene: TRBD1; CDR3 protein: CASSVSGTVNYGYTF; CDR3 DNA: TGTGCCAGCAGCGTATCCGGGACAGTAAACTATGGCTACACCTTC
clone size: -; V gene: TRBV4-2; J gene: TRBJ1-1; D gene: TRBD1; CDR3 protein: CASTSGTGGADTEAFF; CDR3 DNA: TGTGCCAGCACTTCCGGGACAGGGGGCGCCGACACTGAAGCTTTCTTT
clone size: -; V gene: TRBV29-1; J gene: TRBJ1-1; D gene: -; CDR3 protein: CSVGEQFTEAFF; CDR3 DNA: TGCAGCGTTGGCGAACAGTTCACTGAAGCTTTCTTT
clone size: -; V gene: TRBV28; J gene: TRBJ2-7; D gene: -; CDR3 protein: CAGSLGGAILPEQYF; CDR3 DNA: TGTGCCGGCAGTTTGGGGGGCGCGATCCTCCCCGAGCAGTACTTC
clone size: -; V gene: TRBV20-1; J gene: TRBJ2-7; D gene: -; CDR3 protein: CSASPLGAYEQYF; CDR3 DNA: TGCAGTGCTTCCCCGCTTGGGGCCTACGAGCAGTACTTC
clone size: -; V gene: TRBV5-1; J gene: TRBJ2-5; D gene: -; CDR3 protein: CASSLERGAQETQYF; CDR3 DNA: TGCGCCAGCAGCTTGGAGAGGGGGGCCCAAGAGACCCAGTACTTC
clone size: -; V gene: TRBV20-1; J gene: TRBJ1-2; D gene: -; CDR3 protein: CSALDSYGYTF; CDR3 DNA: TGCAGTGCGCTAGACAGTTATGGCTACACCTTC
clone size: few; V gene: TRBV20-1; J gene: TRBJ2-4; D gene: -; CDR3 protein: CSVQSLGLGANIQYF; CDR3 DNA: TGCAGTGTTCAGTCGTTAGGCCTAGGTGCAAACATTCAGTACTTC
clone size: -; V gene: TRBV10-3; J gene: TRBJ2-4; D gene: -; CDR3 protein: CAISESEGIGNIQYF; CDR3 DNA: TGTGCCATCAGTGAGTCAGAAGGCATTGGCAACATTCAGTACTTC
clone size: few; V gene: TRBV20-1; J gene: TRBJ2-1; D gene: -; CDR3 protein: CSAKRPGESYNEQFF; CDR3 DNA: TGCAGTGCTAAGAGGCCCGGGGAATCCTACAATGAGCAGTTCTTC
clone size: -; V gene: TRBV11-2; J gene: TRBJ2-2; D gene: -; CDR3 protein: CASSPGLVANTGELFF; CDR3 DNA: TGTGCCAGCAGCCCAGGCCTTGTGGCGAACACCGGGGAGCTGTTTTTT
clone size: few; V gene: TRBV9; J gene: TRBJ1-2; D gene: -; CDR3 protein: CASSVDQGHYGYTF; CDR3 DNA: TGTGCCAGCAGCGTAGATCAGGGCCACTATGGCTACACCTTC
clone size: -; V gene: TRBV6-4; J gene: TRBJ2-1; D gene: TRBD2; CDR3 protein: CASSEIAGAINEQFF; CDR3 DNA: TGTGCCAGCAGTGAGATAGCGGGAGCAATCAATGAGCAGTTCTTC
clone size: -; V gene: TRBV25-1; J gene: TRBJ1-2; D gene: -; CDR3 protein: CASSEGVYGYTF; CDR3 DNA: TGTGCCAGCAGTGAAGGGGTGTATGGCTACACCTTC
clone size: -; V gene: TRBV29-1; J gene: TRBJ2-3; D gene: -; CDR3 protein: CSVPLGGDTQYF; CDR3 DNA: TGCAGCGTTCCTCTCGGGGGAGATACGCAGTATTTT
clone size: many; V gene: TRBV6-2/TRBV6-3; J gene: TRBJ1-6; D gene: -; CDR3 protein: CASGDRNSPLHF; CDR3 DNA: TGTGCCAGCGGAGACCGTAATTCACCCCTCCACTTT
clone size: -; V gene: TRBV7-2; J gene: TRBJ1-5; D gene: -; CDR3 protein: CASSLGGEGTNQPQHF; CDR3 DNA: TGTGCCAGCAGCTTAGGAGGAGAGGGGACAAATCAGCCCCAGCATTTT
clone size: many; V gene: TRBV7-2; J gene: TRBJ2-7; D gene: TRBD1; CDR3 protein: CASSLAGTGGDEQYF; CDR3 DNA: TGTGCCAGCAGCTTAGCCGGGACAGGGGGCGACGAGCAGTACTTC
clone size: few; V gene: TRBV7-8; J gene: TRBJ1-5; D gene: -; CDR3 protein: CASSGEGLQPQHF; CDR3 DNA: TGTGCCAGCAGCGGAGAGGGTCTTCAGCCCCAGCATTTT
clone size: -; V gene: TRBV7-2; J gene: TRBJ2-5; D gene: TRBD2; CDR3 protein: CASSLGFSGGVGETQYF; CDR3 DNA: TGTGCCAGCAGCTTAGGATTTAGCGGGGGCGTGGGGGAGACCCAGTACTTC
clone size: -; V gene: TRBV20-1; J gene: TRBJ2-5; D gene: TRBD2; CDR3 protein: CSARVPTSGDYQYF; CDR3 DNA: TGCAGTGCTAGAGTACCGACTAGCGGGGATTATCAGTACTTC
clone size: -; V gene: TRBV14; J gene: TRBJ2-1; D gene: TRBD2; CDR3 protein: CASSQRQAGGGNEQFF; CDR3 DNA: TGTGCCAGCAGCCAGCGTCAGGCGGGGGGAGGCAATGAGCAGTTCTTC
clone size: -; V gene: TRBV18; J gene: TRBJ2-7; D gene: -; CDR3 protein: CASSSPESSYEQYF; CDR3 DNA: TGTGCCAGCTCCAGCCCAGAGAGCTCCTACGAGCAGTACTTC
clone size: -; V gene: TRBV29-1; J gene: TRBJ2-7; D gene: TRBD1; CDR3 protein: CSGVKGAENEQYF; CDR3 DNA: TGCAGCGGCGTAAAGGGGGCAGAGAACGAGCAGTACTTC
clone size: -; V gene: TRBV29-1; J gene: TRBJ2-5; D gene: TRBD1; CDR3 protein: CSVEVAGGEYNEQYF; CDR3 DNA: TGCAGCGTTGAAGTAGCAGGGGGCGAGTACAATGAGCAGTACTTC